This passage covers 3 T cell receptor beta chains from one sample sequenced in a study of T cells in Graves' hyperthyroidism and ophthalmopathy. Authors of the study amplified TCR beta CDR3 regions from RNA transcripts. Carried out on the TCR CDR3, a first-round RT-PCR used the HTBI primer set. TCRdb itself ran the multiplex PCR reads through MiXCR, one entry per CDR3 protein. This table has under 400,000 distinct CDR3 sequences, roughly 14% appearing once. The sequenced sample was blood. The receptors originated from a woman aged 55-70 years with Graves' hyperthyroidism.

The CDR3 is CSVESGVSYGYTF. In DNA, the CDR3 is TGCAGCGTTGAATCCGGGGTTAGCTATGGCTACACCTTC. The J gene is TRBJ1-2, the V gene TRBV29-1; D not resolved. The germline V gene has CDR1 SQVTM and CDR2 ANQGSEA. V lost 2 bases to trimming and J lost 4 bases, with 11 bases between them. This CDR3 spans 13 amino acids.

The sample holds many counts of this clonotype. The genes are TRBV3-1 and TRBJ2-1; perhaps D is TRBD1 or TRBD2 (6 bases each). Trimming removed 3 bases at V and 1 base at J, with 13 bases between. This CDR3 comprises 16 residues. Germline-derived CDR1 and CDR2 are LGHDT and YNNKEL (reference sequence). CDR3 nucleotide sequence: TGTGCCAGCAGCCACCACGGGGGCGCTTCCTACAATGAGCAGTTCTTC. Amino acid sequence: CASSHHGGASYNEQFF.

This clonotype showed up just a few times. A much larger clone lies one base from this, so it may be a read error. The gene calls are TRBV18 and TRBJ1-1; D unresolved. With 2 bases removed from V and 4 bases from J, the gap between germline ends came to 14 bases. The CDR3 is 15 amino acids. The germline V gene has CDR1 KGHSH and CDR2 LQKENI. The CDR3 spells CASSPFEMGVTEAFF. The CDR3 nucleotides read TGTGCCAGCTCACCATTCGAGATGGGAGTCACTGAAGCTTTCTTT.